The 26 T cell receptor beta chains below come from one sample, sequenced in a study of technical replicates of blood from a few donors. Assay used: immunoSEQ multiplex PCR; TCRdb lists only in-frame clones, some missing. The repertoire holds approximately 78,000 clones, approximately 92% seen once, with over 0.35% in the top ten. The material sequenced was T cells isolated from PBMCs. These TCRs come from a human donor in good health.

The J gene is TRBJ2-2, the V gene TRBV4-1, with a possible D match to TRBD2 (6 bases). This CDR3 comprises 19 residues. Between the trimmed V and J ends, which lost 1 base and 5 bases, there was a span of 23 bases. Per germline, CDR1 MGHRA and CDR2 YSYEKL. This CDR3 is CASSQAPPGEIGYTGELFF. DNA of the CDR3: TGCGCCAGCAGCCAAGCTCCCCCGGGAGAAATCGGGTATACCGGGGAGCTGTTTTTT.

The V and J genes are TRBV30 and TRBJ2-7, with 9 bases matching TRBD1. V dropped 3 bases and J dropped 1; count of bases not matched to a gene: 4. The CDR3 sequence is 14 residues long. Germline V CDR1 and CDR2: GTSNPN, SVGIG (reference sequence). The CDR3 DNA sequence: TGTGCCTGGAGGGACAGGGGTCGGTCCTACGAGCAGTACTTC. Its protein is CAWRDRGRSYEQYF.

The chain is built from TRBV5-4 and TRBJ2-3, with D hard to call. CDR1 and CDR2 (germline): SGHNT, YYREEE (reference sequence). The CDR3 extends over 14 amino acids. V was cut by 2 bases and J by 1 base, with 8 bases left in between. CDR3 amino acids: CASSLDIGTDTQYF. In DNA form, the CDR3 reads TGTGCCAGCAGCTTAGATATAGGCACAGATACGCAGTATTTT.

In DNA form, the CDR3 reads TGTGCCAGCAGTTACTCCGGGACAGGGGGGAAAGAGACCCAGTACTTC. It encodes CASSYSGTGGKETQYF. The V and J genes are TRBV6-5 and TRBJ2-5, with TRBD1 identical over 11 bases. The CDR3 is 16 residues long. CDR1 is MNHEY, CDR2 SVGAGI, per germline. V shed 0 bases, J shed 3 bases, and the junction held 3 bases outside the gene matches.

The chain recombines TRBV25-1 with TRBJ2-2; 7 bases are shared with TRBD1. Germline-derived CDR1 and CDR2 are MGHDK and SYGVNS. The CDR3 runs to 14 residues. V was pared by 4 bases and J by 4 bases, with 3 bases of the junction left unmatched. The CDR3 loop reads CASSGAGGTGELFF. CDR3 coding DNA: TGTGCCAGCAGTGGAGCAGGGGGCACCGGGGAGCTGTTTTTT.

The chain employs TRBV2 and TRBJ2-7, with 7 bases that match TRBD2. Germline-derived CDR1 and CDR2 are SNHLY and FYNNEI. The length of the CDR3 is 16 residues. Unmatched junction bases numbered 10, after V lost 2 bases and J lost 3 bases. The CDR3 is CASSEWEAGWGYEQYF. The CDR3 DNA reads as TGTGCCAGCAGTGAATGGGAAGCGGGGTGGGGCTACGAGCAGTACTTC.

The rearrangement links TRBV10-3 to TRBJ1-1; D is undetermined. CDR1 and CDR2 (germline): ENHRY, SYGVKD. This CDR3 is 11 amino acids long. V lost 8 bases, J lost 8 bases, and 12 bases lay in between. The CDR3 DNA sequence: TGTGCCATCGCTTCGGGAATAGAAGCTTTCTTT. Translation gives CAIASGIEAFF.

This clone was observed a single time. J is TRBJ2-7 and V is TRBV2; D is undetermined. With 2 bases removed from V and 2 bases from J, the gap between germline ends came to 16 bases. This CDR3 region has 16 residues. Germline V gene data show CDR1 as SNHLY and CDR2 as FYNNEI. CDR3 nucleotides: TGTGCCAGCAGTGAAATGCGCAGTTCCAGCGCCTACGAGCAGTACTTC. This gives the protein CASSEMRSSSAYEQYF.

This chain links TRBV10-3 with TRBJ1-2; possibly TRBD1 for D (5 bases). CDR3 length: 15 residues. Germline V gene lookup returns CDR1 ENHRY and CDR2 SYGVKD. Trimming pared 3 bases from V and 1 base from J, leaving 12 bases between. CDR3 protein: CAISEDRLGNYGYTF. The CDR3, as DNA: TGTGCCATCAGTGAAGACAGACTTGGTAACTATGGCTACACCTTC.

The chain employs TRBV28 and TRBJ1-4, with D unclear. Germline-derived CDR1 and CDR2 are MDHEN and SYDVKM. With 6 bases removed from V and 5 bases from J, the gap between germline ends came to 13 bases. CDR3 length: 14 amino acids. CDR3 bases: TGTGCCAGCAGCCTTAGTACGGGGAATGAAAAACTGTTTTTT. Amino acid sequence: CASSLSTGNEKLFF.

The genes are TRBV6-5 and TRBJ2-7; 7 bases line up with TRBD1. Germline V gene lookup returns CDR1 MNHEY and CDR2 SVGAGI. The CDR3 consists of 15 residues. V was clipped by 2 bases and J by 5 bases; unmatched bases: 9. The CDR3 is CASSYAGQVLNEQYF. CDR3 bases: TGTGCCAGCAGTTACGCTGGACAGGTCCTTAACGAGCAGTACTTC.

The J gene is TRBJ2-1, the V gene TRBV7-7, with D maybe TRBD1 (6 bases). This CDR3 is 16 amino acids long. V was trimmed by 1 base and J by 4 bases, leaving 14 bases between them. Germline V CDR1 and CDR2: SSHAT, FNYEAQ (reference sequence). The DNA of the CDR3 is TGTGCCAGCAGCTTAGATGGTCAGGGGAGATACAATGAGCAGTTCTTC. It codes for CASSLDGQGRYNEQFF.

V is TRBV27 and J is TRBJ1-5, with D perhaps matching TRBD1 (5 bases). The V and J ends lost 8 bases and 4 bases respectively, with 18 bases between them. There are 15 residues in the CDR3. CDR1 and CDR2 (germline): MNHEY, SMNVEV (reference sequence). CDR3 coding DNA: TGTGCCAGCCACTCGGGGGTCTTATCAAATCAGCCCCAGCATTTT. Translation gives CASHSGVLSNQPQHF.

The chain has TRBV2 and TRBJ1-4; TRBD1 is a possible D gene (5 bases). The CDR3 runs to 13 residues. Trimming removed 8 bases from V and 7 bases from J, with 14 bases in between. Per germline, CDR1 SNHLY and CDR2 FYNNEI. CDR3 in amino acids: CASYKGRFEKLFF. CDR3 coding DNA: TGTGCCAGCTACAAGGGGAGGTTTGAAAAACTGTTTTTT.

J is TRBJ2-7 and V is TRBV5-4; 7 bases line up with TRBD1. Trimming removed 2 bases from V and 7 bases from J; junction bases left unmatched: 9. Germline CDR1 and CDR2: SGHNT and YYREEE (reference sequence). The CDR3 is made up of 14 amino acids. CDR3 nucleotides: TGTGCCAGCAGCTTTCCTGGACAGGCTACGGAGCAGTACTTC. It yields the protein CASSFPGQATEQYF. Together with reference TRBV5-4 and TRBJ2-7, the CDR3 gives the full variable domain: ETGVTQSPTHLIKTRGQQVTLRCSSQSGHNTVSWYQQALGQGPQFIFQYYREEENGRGNFPPRFSGLQFPNYSSELNVNALELDDSALYLCASSFPGQATEQYFGPGTRLTVT.

The rearrangement links TRBV13 to TRBJ1-1; TRBD1 might be the D (6 bases). From germline, CDR1 is PRHDT and CDR2 FYEKMQ (reference sequence). The CDR3 contains 15 residues. V lost 4 bases to trimming and J lost 4 bases, with 16 bases between them. CDR3 residues: CASSYGRGARTEAFF. The DNA of the CDR3 is TGTGCCAGCAGCTACGGTCGGGGGGCGCGCACTGAAGCTTTCTTT.

This chain links TRBV27 with TRBJ1-1; unclear D gene. V was clipped by 0 bases and J by 0 bases, with 17 bases between them. CDR3 length: 18 amino acids. Germline loops: CDR1 MNHEY, CDR2 SMNVEV (reference sequence). As DNA, the CDR3 is TGTGCCAGCAGTTTATCGACATCTCACACGGCCCTGAACACTGAAGCTTTCTTT. Its protein is CASSLSTSHTALNTEAFF.

This rearrangement joins TRBV28 to TRBJ1-3; D possibly corresponds to TRBD1 (5 bases). The CDR3 covers 15 residues. Trimming pared 4 bases from V and 0 bases from J, leaving 10 bases between. From germline, CDR1 is MDHEN and CDR2 SYDVKM. In DNA form, the CDR3 reads TGTGCCAGCAGTTGGCCCAGGGACTCTGGAAACACCATATATTTT. This sequence encodes CASSWPRDSGNTIYF.

The chain uses TRBV15 and TRBJ2-7; D is uncertain. Trimming removed 8 bases at V and 2 bases at J, with 10 bases between. CDR3 length: 12 residues. The germline CDR1 and CDR2 sequences are LNHNV and YYDKDF (reference sequence). CDR3 in DNA: TGTGCCACCGTACGATTAGCCTACGAGCAGTACTTC. Its translation: CATVRLAYEQYF.

This chain uses TRBV5-4 with TRBJ1-2; tentatively, D is TRBD1 (5 bases). V dropped 9 bases and J dropped 2 bases, with 11 bases sitting between them. The germline V gene encodes CDR1 SGHNT and CDR2 YYREEE (reference sequence). The CDR3 totals 12 residues. The CDR3 loop is CAIDQGNYGYTF. CDR3 nucleotide sequence: TGTGCCATCGACCAGGGAAACTATGGCTACACCTTC.

The rearrangement uses TRBV7-2 and TRBJ2-5, with D possibly matching TRBD2 (5 bases). CDR3 size: 14 residues. The ends were cut back, 1 base at V and 2 bases at J, with 8 bases in the middle. Germline V gene data show CDR1 as SGHTA and CDR2 as FQGNSA. The CDR3 nucleotides read TGTGCCAGCAGCTTAGGGACGGGACAAGAGACCCAGTACTTC. Amino acids: CASSLGTGQETQYF.

Notes on this clone: One junction end disagrees with the germline gene, perhaps due to a read error. The chain employs TRBV5-1 and TRBJ1-1, with D unclear. This CDR3 has 12 residues. Germline V gene data show CDR1 as SGHRS and CDR2 as YFSETQ. The CDR3 region is CTSKRVNTEAFF. Written as DNA, the CDR3 is TGCACCAGCAAAAGAGTCAACACTGAAGCTTTCTTT.

The chain joins TRBV5-4 to TRBJ2-7, with 12 positions matching TRBD2. Germline V CDR1 and CDR2: SGHNT, YYREEE (reference sequence). CDR3 size: 16 residues. The ends lost 1 base at V and 3 bases at J; junction bases unmatched: 5. The CDR3 protein is CASSLPRLAGDYEQYF. CDR3 nucleotides: TGTGCCAGCAGCTTGCCCCGACTAGCGGGAGACTACGAGCAGTACTTC.

This chain joins TRBV9 and TRBJ1-2; the D is unclear. V lost 0 bases and J lost 2, with 5 bases in between. The germline V gene has CDR1 SGDLS and CDR2 YYNGEE. The length of the CDR3 is 13 residues. The CDR3 region is CASSVGENYGYTF. Here the CDR3 DNA reads TGTGCCAGCAGCGTAGGGGAGAACTATGGCTACACCTTC.

Only a few counts were recorded for this clone. The chain links TRBV7-3 to TRBJ1-1, with D unclear. This CDR3 is built from 12 residues. Trimming took 2 bases from V and 7 from J, leaving 8 bases between them. Germline loops: CDR1 SGHTA, CDR2 FQGTGA. This CDR3 is CASSLGDGEAFF. The CDR3 DNA sequence: TGTGCCAGCAGCTTAGGAGACGGTGAAGCTTTCTTT.

The chain employs TRBV18 and TRBJ2-2, with D unclear. This CDR3 contains 16 residues. The V and J ends lost 3 bases and 0 bases respectively, with 11 bases between them. The germline V gene has CDR1 KGHSH and CDR2 LQKENI. CDR3 protein: CASSPSHPTNTGELFF. As DNA, the CDR3 is TGTGCCAGCTCACCCAGTCACCCCACGAACACCGGGGAGCTGTTTTTT. The complete variable domain, with remaining parts taken from reference TRBV18 and TRBJ2-2, reads NAGVMQNPRHLVRRRGQEARLRCSPMKGHSHVYWYRQLPEEGLKFMVYLQKENIIDESGMPKERFSAEFPKEGPSILRIQQVVRGDSAAYFCASSPSHPTNTGELFFGEGSRLTVL.